This TCR beta chain was found in a study of blood T cells in healthy people across ages. Study conclusions and caveats: In the absence of known donor CMV status, changes in expanded clonotypes were possibly confounded.

Comment on this clonotype: Its antigen is not identified.

Primed by a sample-barcoded 5' primer and a J-beta primer mix, a second PCR proceeded for roughly 6 to 12 cycles. Each CDR3 protein is one row after TCRdb ran MiXCR on the 5' RACE reads. The sample gives about 650,000 distinct CDR3 sequences, about 50% of which show up once; approximately 13% is in the top ten. Deletions cut 11 bases from V and 1 base from J, with 20 bases between. The germline CDR1 and CDR2 sequences are MNHEY and SVGAGI. This CDR3 comprises 15 residues. This sequence was found in a woman aged 80 or older in good health. Sequencing was performed on blood. The chain uses TRBV6-5 and TRBJ2-5; no reliable D call. The CDR3 nucleotides read TGTGCCCGCACCCACACCGGCCAAGGCCAAGAGACCCAGTACTTC. The encoded protein is CARTHTGQGQETQYF.